The rows below give T cell receptor beta chains drawn from one sample of a study of human T cells and chemical hapten exposure. TCRdb reanalysed the 5' RACE reads using MiXCR and keeps one entry per CDR3 protein. The data show approximately 150,000 distinct CDR3 sequences, 4.1% seen once. The receptors were sampled from a female donor in good health. Each CDR3 is given with its conserved first and last residue. The D gene is left open where the match is weak. For some rows the clone size is stated as once, few or many, or as a class when expanded; others skip it.

CDR3 DNA,CDR3 protein,D gene,V gene,J gene,clone size
TGTGCCAGCAGGCTCCGAGGACAGGAAGATGGCTACACCTTC,CASRLRGQEDGYTF,TRBD1,TRBV13,TRBJ1-2,NA
TGTGCCAGCAGCCAACCGGGAGGCTACGAGCAGTACTTC,CASSQPGGYEQYF,TRBD2,TRBV11-1,TRBJ2-7,few
TGTGCCAGCAGCGCGTCCGGGACAGAGGGAGCGGGGCCCCAGCATTTT,CASSASGTEGAGPQHF,TRBD1,TRBV9,TRBJ1-5,many
TGTGCCAGTACCTCAGGGGTCGGAGCTTTCTTT,CASTSGVGAFF,NA,TRBV7-9,TRBJ1-1,NA
TGTGCCAGCAGCTTATTGAGGGGATCATACCAAGAGACCCAGTACTTC,CASSLLRGSYQETQYF,NA,TRBV7-2,TRBJ2-5,NA
TGCAGTGCCGCCAGGGGTATCAATCAGCCCCAGCATTTT,CSAARGINQPQHF,NA,TRBV20-1,TRBJ1-5,many
TGTGCCAGCAGCTTCCGGGGGGAGGGCTATGGCTACACCTTC,CASSFRGEGYGYTF,NA,TRBV5-6,TRBJ1-2,many
TGCAGCGTTGAACTAGGGGGCGGTCCTCATGGCTACACCTTC,CSVELGGGPHGYTF,TRBD1,TRBV29-1,TRBJ1-2,many
TGTGCCAGCAGCCGATTTAGCGGTAGAGGCACAGATACGCAGTATTTT,CASSRFSGRGTDTQYF,NA,TRBV7-6,TRBJ2-3,many
TGTGCCAGCAGTTTAGGGCCCCAGTTAGGGCAGTACTTC,CASSLGPQLGQYF,NA,TRBV28,TRBJ2-7,many
TGTGCCAGCAGTGAATCCTACACGACCTACACCTTC,CASSESYTTYTF,NA,TRBV25-1,TRBJ1-2,many
TGTGCCAGCAGCCTCAGGACTAGTAAGAACACCGGGGAGCTGTTTTTT,CASSLRTSKNTGELFF,TRBD2,TRBV13,TRBJ2-2,NA
TGTGCCAGCAGTTCACTAGCGGGGGGGACCTACAATGAGCAGTTCTTC,CASSSLAGGTYNEQFF,TRBD2,TRBV28,TRBJ2-1,many
TGTGCCAGCAGCACCGGACAGGGTGAAGAGACCCAGTACTTC,CASSTGQGEETQYF,TRBD1,TRBV7-9,TRBJ2-5,many
TGCGCCAGCAGGCCTCCAGCGGGGCGCTTTACCGGTGGCACAGATACGCAGTATTTT,CASRPPAGRFTGGTDTQYF,TRBD2,TRBV10-2,TRBJ2-3,many
TGTGCCACCAGCAGTGCCCCGGAAACCGGGGAGCTGTTTTTT,CATSSAPETGELFF,NA,TRBV15,TRBJ2-2,many
TGTGCCAGCACCATAACAGGGGGCCTTTTAAATGAGCAGTTCTTC,CASTITGGLLNEQFF,TRBD1,TRBV12-3/TRBV12-4,TRBJ2-1,many
TGTGCCAGTAGTATGTGGGAGCGGGAAGAAGCTTTCTTT,CASSMWEREEAFF,NA,TRBV19,TRBJ1-1,few